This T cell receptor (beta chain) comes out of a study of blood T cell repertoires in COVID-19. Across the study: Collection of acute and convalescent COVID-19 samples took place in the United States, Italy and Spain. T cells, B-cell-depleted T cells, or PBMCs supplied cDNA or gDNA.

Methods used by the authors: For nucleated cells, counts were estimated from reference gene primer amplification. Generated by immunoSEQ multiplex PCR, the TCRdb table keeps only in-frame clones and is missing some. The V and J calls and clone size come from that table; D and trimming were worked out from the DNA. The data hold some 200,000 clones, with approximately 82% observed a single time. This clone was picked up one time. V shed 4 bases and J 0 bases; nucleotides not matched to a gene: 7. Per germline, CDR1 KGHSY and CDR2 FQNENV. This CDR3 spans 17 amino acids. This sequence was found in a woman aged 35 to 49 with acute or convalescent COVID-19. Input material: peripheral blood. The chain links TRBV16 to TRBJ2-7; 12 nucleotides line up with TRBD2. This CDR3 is CASSLRTSGASSYEQYF. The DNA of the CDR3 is TGTGCCAGCAGCCTTCGGACTAGCGGGGCCAGCTCCTACGAGCAGTACTTC.